These T cell receptor beta chains were read from a single sample in a study of blood T cell repertoires in COVID-19. Assay used: immunoSEQ multiplex PCR; TCRdb lists only in-frame clones, some missing. The sample holds tens of thousands of clones, around 90% seen once. The source material was peripheral blood. These TCRs come from a human donor in a cohort sampled during active COVID-19. Each CDR3 is given with its conserved first and last residue. Fields, in order: CDR3 DNA, CDR3 protein, V gene, J gene, D gene, clone size. The D gene is left open where the match is weak. Clone size appears in some rows only: once, few, many, or a class for an expanded clone.

CDR3nt: TGCAGTGCTAGAGGGAGAAATGGCTACACCTTC; CDR3aa: CSARGRNGYTF; v_gene: TRBV20-1; j_gene: TRBJ1-2; d_gene: -; abundance: -
CDR3nt: TGTGCCAGCAGCTTAGCGAGGACAGGGGGTCAGAACACCGGGGAGCTGTTTTTT; CDR3aa: CASSLARTGGQNTGELFF; v_gene: TRBV7-8; j_gene: TRBJ2-2; d_gene: TRBD1; abundance: -
CDR3nt: TGTGCCACCAGCAGAGGACGGACAGGGATCAATCAGCCCCAGCATTTT; CDR3aa: CATSRGRTGINQPQHF; v_gene: TRBV15; j_gene: TRBJ1-5; d_gene: TRBD1; abundance: -
CDR3nt: TGTGCCAGCAGTCAGATTACAGGGGCCCTCTACGAGCAGTACTTC; CDR3aa: CASSQITGALYEQYF; v_gene: TRBV28; j_gene: TRBJ2-7; d_gene: TRBD1; abundance: -
CDR3nt: TGTGCCAGCAGCCAGGGACGCCGCGGGGTCCAGTATTTT; CDR3aa: CASSQGRRGVQYF; v_gene: TRBV14; j_gene: TRBJ2-3; d_gene: -; abundance: -
CDR3nt: TGTGCCAGCAGTTTCGCGGGACAGGGCTCCGGCGTCTATGGCTACACCTTC; CDR3aa: CASSFAGQGSGVYGYTF; v_gene: TRBV28; j_gene: TRBJ1-2; d_gene: TRBD1; abundance: few
CDR3nt: TGCAGTGCTAGTCTCCAAGAGACCCAGTACTTC; CDR3aa: CSASLQETQYF; v_gene: TRBV20-1; j_gene: TRBJ2-5; d_gene: -; abundance: -
CDR3nt: TGCGCCAGTCGGAGGGGGACAGGGCGTAACAATGAGCAGTTCTTC; CDR3aa: CASRRGTGRNNEQFF; v_gene: TRBV10-2; j_gene: TRBJ2-1; d_gene: TRBD1; abundance: -
CDR3nt: TGTGCCAGCTCACAACAGGGGCCTGAAGCTTTCTTT; CDR3aa: CASSQQGPEAFF; v_gene: TRBV18; j_gene: TRBJ1-1; d_gene: TRBD1; abundance: -
CDR3nt: TGCAGTGCCAGGACACCTGAAGCTTTCTTT; CDR3aa: CSARTPEAFF; v_gene: TRBV20-1; j_gene: TRBJ1-1; d_gene: -; abundance: -